These 19 T cell receptor beta chains came from one sample sequenced in a study of T-cell memory formation after mild COVID-19. TCRdb independently ran MiXCR on the 5' RACE reads; one entry per CDR3 protein. The sample lists hundreds of thousands of distinct CDR3 sequences, roughly 15% occurring once. Sample: PBMCs or a T cell subset sorted from them (not recorded which). The receptors derive from a man between 18 and 35 years old who had mild COVID-19 (a few samples of this study predate the infection). Cell type and time point are not known.

This clonotype was seen ten or more times. This chain joins TRBV7-2 and TRBJ1-5, with 9 bases matching TRBD1. From germline, CDR1 is SGHTA and CDR2 FQGNSA. CDR3 size: 16 residues. Unmatched junction bases numbered 11, after V lost 5 bases and J lost 6 bases. The CDR3 sequence: CASSADSGTGLQPQHF. The CDR3 bases are TGTGCCAGCAGCGCGGACTCCGGGACAGGGCTTCAGCCCCAGCATTTT.

This clonotype was counted only a few times. CDR3 loop: CASLRGGTNTGELFF. In DNA, the CDR3 is TGTGCCAGCCTTCGGGGGGGGACGAACACCGGGGAGCTGTTTTTT. This chain uses TRBV7-9 with TRBJ2-2; TRBD2 aligns across 8 bases. The germline CDR1 and CDR2 sequences are SEHNR and FQNEAQ (reference sequence). V lost 8 bases to trimming and J lost 0 bases; unmatched junction nucleotides: 5. This CDR3 comprises 15 residues.

This clonotype was recorded a few times. The chain employs TRBV18 and TRBJ2-7; 9 bases agree with TRBD1. The CDR3 runs 15 residues. Losses at the gene ends were 6 bases for V and 3 bases for J; bases not matched to a gene: 9. In germline, CDR1 is KGHSH, CDR2 LQKENI. The CDR3 bases are TGTGCCAGCTCCCTGGGAGGACAGGGGCACTACGAGCAGTACTTC. Its protein product is CASSLGGQGHYEQYF.

This chain connects TRBV7-8 to TRBJ1-1; weak D call: TRBD1 (5 bases). This CDR3 spans 14 amino acids. Germline V gene sequence: CDR1 SGHVS, CDR2 FQNEAQ. V lost 5 bases and J 2 bases, leaving 12 bases between the germline ends. This chain's CDR3 is CASSHTGPNTEAFF. In DNA form, the CDR3 reads TGTGCCAGCAGCCACACGGGACCCAACACTGAAGCTTTCTTT.

The V and J genes are TRBV6-5 and TRBJ2-7, with 9 bases matching TRBD1. This CDR3 comprises 14 residues. V was clipped by 6 bases and J by 3 bases; unmatched bases: 6. In germline, CDR1 is MNHEY, CDR2 SVGAGI. The CDR3 region is CASRAPGQGYEQYF. As DNA, the CDR3 is TGTGCCAGCAGGGCACCGGGACAGGGCTACGAGCAGTACTTC.

The V gene is TRBV29-1, the J gene TRBJ2-5; TRBD1 might be the D (7 bases). Trimming removed 7 bases at V and 3 bases at J, with 21 bases between. This CDR3 has 15 amino acids. The germline V gene has CDR1 SQVTM and CDR2 ANQGSEA. Here the CDR3 DNA reads TGCAGCGCTGACAGGGCCCGAGGGGGGAAAGAGACCCAGTACTTC. Protein sequence: CSADRARGGKETQYF.

This clonotype showed up just a few times. This chain connects TRBV7-7 to TRBJ2-5, with D perhaps TRBD2 (5 bases). V dropped 5 bases and J dropped 0 bases, with 10 bases sitting between them. The germline V gene has CDR1 SSHAT and CDR2 FNYEAQ (reference sequence). This CDR3 comprises 14 residues. Written as DNA, the CDR3 is TGTGCCAGCAGCCAGGCGGGCAACCAAGAGACCCAGTACTTC. It specifies CASSQAGNQETQYF.

The rearrangement links TRBV30 to TRBJ2-5; a possible D gene is TRBD2 (5 bases). The CDR3 loop spans 13 amino acids. From germline, CDR1 is GTSNPN and CDR2 SVGIG (reference sequence). V was trimmed by 0 bases and J by 4 bases, leaving 9 bases between them. The CDR3 here is CAWSVRSGETQYF. CDR3 sequence (DNA): TGTGCCTGGAGTGTACGAAGCGGAGAGACCCAGTACTTC.

This clonotype was seen more than once but under ten times. The J gene is TRBJ2-5, the V gene TRBV7-6, with TRBD2 matching over 8 bases. Trimming cost V 5 bases and J 2 bases; bases outside gene matches: 7. Germline V gives CDR1 SGHVS, CDR2 FNYEAQ. The CDR3 runs to 15 residues. As DNA, the CDR3 is TGTGCCAGCAGCCCTACCAGCGGGGGACAAGAGACCCAGTACTTC. Translated, it gives CASSPTSGGQETQYF.

This clonotype was counted a single time. This may arise from a read error, as a much more abundant clone is one base away. The rearrangement joins TRBV7-9 to TRBJ2-6; the D gene is possibly TRBD1 (6 bases). The CDR3 covers 13 residues. Germline V gene lookup returns CDR1 SEHNR and CDR2 FQNEAQ (reference sequence). The CDR3 reads CARQGSGDNVLTF. The DNA for the CDR3 is TGTGCCAGACAGGGCTCTGGGGACAACGTCCTGACTTTC. The full variable domain, its missing parts supplied by reference TRBV7-9 and TRBJ2-6, is DTGVSQNPRHKITKRGQNVTFRCDPISEHNRLYWYRQTLGQGPEFLTYFQNEAQLEKSRLLSDRFSAERPKGSFSTLEIQRTEQGDSAMYLCARQGSGDNVLTFGAGSRLTVL.

This clonotype has ten or more counts. The chain links TRBV12-3 or TRBV12-4 to TRBJ2-1; 11 nucleotides agree with TRBD2. This CDR3 is built from 16 residues. J lost 2 bases, V lost 6 bases, and 6 bases had no gene match. CDR3: CASSPGTSGPYNEQFF. In DNA form, the CDR3 reads TGTGCCAGCAGCCCCGGGACTAGCGGTCCCTACAATGAGCAGTTCTTC.

The chain has TRBV7-9 and TRBJ2-7; D not resolved. Trimming took 6 bases from V and 0 from J, leaving 9 bases between them. The CDR3 extends over 13 amino acids. Germline CDR1 and CDR2: SEHNR and FQNEAQ (reference sequence). This CDR3 is CASREESSYEQYV. The CDR3 DNA sequence: TGTGCCAGCAGGGAAGAGAGCTCCTACGAGCAGTACGTC.

The rearrangement joins TRBV6-2 or TRBV6-3 to TRBJ2-1; 12 nucleotides agree with TRBD1. This CDR3 spans 15 amino acids. V was pared by 6 bases and J by 9 bases, with 9 bases of the junction left unmatched. Germline CDR1 and CDR2: MNHEY and SVGEGT. CDR3 in DNA: TGTGCCAGCAGCCGGGGGGACAGGGGGCAGAGTGAGCAGTTCTTC. Amino acid sequence: CASSRGDRGQSEQFF.

V gene TRBV6-5 combines with J gene TRBJ1-6; 7 bases map to TRBD1. The CDR3 extends over 14 amino acids. Germline lookup yields CDR1 MNHEY and CDR2 SVGAGI. V dropped 4 bases and J dropped 6; count of bases not matched to a gene: 3. CDR3 sequence reads: CASSSTGRNSPLHF. The CDR3 DNA is TGTGCCAGCAGTTCGACAGGGCGTAATTCACCCCTCCACTTT.

V and J are TRBV7-2 and TRBJ1-1; D is ambiguous. The germline V and J ends were trimmed by 1 base and 3 bases, with 6 bases remaining between them. Germline CDR1 and CDR2: SGHTA and FQGNSA. The CDR3 contains 13 residues. DNA for the CDR3: TGTGCCAGCAGCTTAGATGCGTACACTGAAGCTTTCTTT. Its translation is CASSLDAYTEAFF.

This clonotype has just a few counts. The CDR3 DNA follows: TGTGCCAGCCAAAACAGGGAAGGTAGCGAAAAACTGTTTTTT. This encodes CASQNREGSEKLFF. The genes are TRBV12-3 or TRBV12-4 and TRBJ1-4; D may be TRBD1 (6 bases). This CDR3 comprises 14 residues. V was clipped by 8 bases and J by 8 bases, with 18 bases between them.

There are many counts of this clonotype. J is TRBJ1-5 and V is TRBV28; D possibly corresponds to TRBD1 (6 bases). Germline lookup yields CDR1 MDHEN and CDR2 SYDVKM. V lost 6 bases, J lost 0 bases, and 6 bases lay in between. There are 13 residues in the CDR3. CDR3 in amino acids: CASRQGSNQPQHF. In DNA, the CDR3 is TGTGCCAGCAGACAGGGTAGCAATCAGCCCCAGCATTTT.

V is TRBV5-4 and J is TRBJ2-7, with D tentatively TRBD1 or TRBD2 (6 bases each). Germline V gene lookup returns CDR1 SGHNT and CDR2 YYREEE (reference sequence). The CDR3 consists of 16 residues. Trimming removed 2 bases from V and 6 bases from J, with 21 bases in between. The chain's CDR3 is CASSFGGSTGIGEQYV. The CDR3 nucleotides are TGTGCCAGCAGCTTTGGAGGGTCGACAGGAATTGGCGAGCAGTACGTC.

This clonotype has ten or more counts. The chain is built from TRBV5-1 and TRBJ2-2; D is tentatively TRBD1 or TRBD2 (5 bases each). V was clipped by 4 bases and J by 5 bases, with 12 bases between them. CDR3 size: 14 residues. CDR1 is SGHRS and CDR2 is YFSETQ in the germline V gene. CDR3 in DNA: TGCGCCAGCAGCATTCGGGACGGTACCGGGGAGCTGTTTTTT. This gives the protein CASSIRDGTGELFF.